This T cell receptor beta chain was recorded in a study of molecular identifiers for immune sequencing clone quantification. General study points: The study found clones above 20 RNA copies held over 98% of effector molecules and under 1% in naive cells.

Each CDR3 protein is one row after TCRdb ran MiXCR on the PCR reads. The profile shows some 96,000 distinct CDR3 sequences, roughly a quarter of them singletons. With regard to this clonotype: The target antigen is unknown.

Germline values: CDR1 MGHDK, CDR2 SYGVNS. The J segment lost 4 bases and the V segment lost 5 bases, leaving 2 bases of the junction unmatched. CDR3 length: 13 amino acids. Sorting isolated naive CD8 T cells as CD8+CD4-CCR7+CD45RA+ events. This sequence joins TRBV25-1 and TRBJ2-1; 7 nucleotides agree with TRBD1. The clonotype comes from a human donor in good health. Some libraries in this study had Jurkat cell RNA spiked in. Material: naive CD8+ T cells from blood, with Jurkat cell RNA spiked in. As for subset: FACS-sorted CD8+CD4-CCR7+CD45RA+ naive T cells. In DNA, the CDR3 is TGTGCCAGCAGTTCGGGACAGTACAATGAGCAGTTCTTC. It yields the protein CASSSGQYNEQFF.